What follows describes a single TCR beta chain. Its antigen remains unidentified. The cryopreserved samples used held 1-10 million PBMC prior to extraction of DNA. The data stem from a study of long-term antiretroviral therapy in people with HIV. General study points: Blood draws took place between the mid-2000s and the late 2010s and possibly involved older ART regimens. Clonotypes expanded prior to ART showed repertoire dominance at all sampled time points.

The CDR3 has 12 residues. V lost 7 bases, J lost 1 base, and 7 bases lay in between. In germline, CDR1 is SGDLS, CDR2 YYNGEE. They ran version v3.0 of the immunoSEQ assay at survey level. Sequencing aimed to cover roughly 40,000-50,000 T-cell genomes per sample. TCRdb's table, derived via immunoSEQ multiplex PCR, lists solely in-frame clones and lacks some. The profile shows roughly 28,000 clones, 80% of them singletons. The source is a man aged 40-55 years with HIV. The chain links TRBV9 to TRBJ2-3, with no clear D. Sample: unsorted PBMCs, taken 0.3 years after starting antiretroviral therapy. In DNA, the CDR3 is TGTGCCAGCTCGCAGGGCACAGATACGCAGTATTTT. It codes for CASSQGTDTQYF.